A single sample gave rise to the 26 T cell receptor beta chains below, sequenced in a study of post-analysis software for immune sequencing data. Their antigen targets remain unknown. TCR beta libraries were prepared from cDNA with unique molecular identifiers. TCRdb re-derived calls from the PCR reads in MiXCR, one entry per CDR3 protein. The sample holds a few hundred thousand distinct CDR3 sequences; roughly 45% are singletons and the top ten take roughly 12%. The study's findings and limits: The five TRBV segments detected at higher frequency in patients than in controls included TRBV5-6, TRBV5-1 and TRBV20-1.

Sequenced sample: blood. The origin of the receptors is a girl aged 5 to 17 with multiple sclerosis.

This clonotype was seen repeatedly, ten times or more. The genes are TRBV5-1 and TRBJ2-7; TRBD1 is a possible D gene (8 bases). Trimming took 6 bases from V and 4 from J, leaving 17 bases between them. The CDR3 consists of 14 residues. The V gene's germline CDR1 is SGHRS and CDR2 YFSETQ. CDR3 residues: CASTKGQGLYEQYF. CDR3 nucleotides: TGCGCCAGCACCAAAGGACAGGGACTATACGAGCAGTACTTC.

As regards this clonotype: A read error may produce the germline difference seen at one junction end. The V and J genes are TRBV5-1 and TRBJ2-1; TRBD2 aligns across 14 bases. Germline V CDR1 and CDR2: SGHRS, YFSETQ. The CDR3 is 16 amino acids. In DNA form, the CDR3 reads TGCGCCAGCAGCCCTCGGACTAGCGGGAGGAACGATGAGCAGTGCTTC. As protein: CASSPRTSGRNDEQCF.

The chain is built from TRBV10-1 and TRBJ2-7, with D possibly being TRBD1 (6 bases). In germline, CDR1 is WNHNN, CDR2 SYGVQD (reference sequence). V was pared by 6 bases and J by 5 bases, with 17 bases between. This CDR3 spans 14 amino acids. The DNA for the CDR3 is TGCGCCAGCAGCAGGACTGGGGGCCTTCACGAGCAGTACTTC. It codes for CASSRTGGLHEQYF.

The V and J genes are TRBV27 and TRBJ1-1; a possible D gene is TRBD1 (5 bases). CDR3 size: 17 residues. Germline CDR1 MNHEY, CDR2 SMNVEV (reference sequence). Trimming left V 7 bases short and J 3 bases short, with 24 bases between. CDR3 sequence: CASTPSRGGWGDTEAFF. In DNA form, the CDR3 reads TGTGCCAGCACCCCCTCTAGGGGAGGGTGGGGAGACACTGAAGCTTTCTTT.

This clonotype was recorded a few times. The J gene is TRBJ2-5, the V gene TRBV11-3; D uncertain. The germline CDR1 and CDR2 sequences are SGHNT and YENEEA. V lost 4 bases, J lost 4 bases, and 10 bases lay in between. The CDR3 has 13 amino acids. CDR3: CASSYGVRETQYF. Here the CDR3 DNA reads TGTGCCAGCAGCTATGGGGTCCGAGAGACCCAGTACTTC. Based on the CDR3 plus reference TRBV11-3 and TRBJ2-5, the full variable domain is EAGVVQSPRYKIIEKKQPVAFWCNPISGHNTLYWYLQNLGQGPELLIRYENEEAVDDSQLPKDRFSAERLKGVDSTLKIQPAELGDSAVYLCASSYGVRETQYFGPGTRLLVL.

The chain joins TRBV7-3 to TRBJ1-2; D unresolved. The CDR3 has 14 residues. The germline V gene has CDR1 SGHTA and CDR2 FQGTGA. With 2 bases removed from V and 8 bases from J, the gap between germline ends came to 15 bases. Written as DNA, the CDR3 is TGTGCCAGCAGCTTATATAGCCTGGCCAAGGGCTACACCTTC. Its translation is CASSLYSLAKGYTF.

This clonotype was counted only a few times. The V and J genes are TRBV7-6 and TRBJ2-7; 9 nucleotides line up with TRBD2. Losses at the gene ends were 5 bases for V and 6 bases for J; bases not matched to a gene: 17. CDR3 length: 17 residues. Germline V lookup: CDR1 SGHVS, CDR2 FNYEAQ. CDR3 coding DNA: TGTGCCAGCAGCCCTTTTCCCCCTCAGCGGGAGGAAGGCGAGCAGTACTTC. It encodes CASSPFPPQREEGEQYF.

This clonotype was seen a handful of times. V usage is TRBV5-1 and J usage is TRBJ2-1; the D is unclear. In germline, CDR1 is SGHRS, CDR2 YFSETQ. This CDR3 has 13 amino acids. V was cut by 0 bases and J by 8 bases, with 9 bases left in between. The CDR3 DNA is TGCGCCAGCAGCTTGGATATAGGCCATGAGCAGTTCTTC. This gives the protein CASSLDIGHEQFF.

This clonotype was detected a few times. This chain joins TRBV7-9 and TRBJ2-6, with TRBD1 as a possible D gene (6 bases). Trimming took off 3 bases at V and 4 bases at J, with 16 bases between the two ends. From germline, CDR1 is SEHNR and CDR2 FQNEAQ (reference sequence). This CDR3 comprises 17 residues. The CDR3 protein is CASSLDSPLRGANVLTF. Written as DNA, the CDR3 is TGTGCCAGCAGCTTGGACAGCCCCCTGAGAGGGGCCAACGTCCTGACTTTC.

This clonotype was found a few times. The chain joins TRBV6-1 to TRBJ2-1; a possible D gene is TRBD1 (6 bases). The germline V gene has CDR1 MNHNS and CDR2 SASEGT. The CDR3 extends over 20 amino acids. V was shortened by 2 bases and J by 4 bases, with 27 bases between the two germline ends. The CDR3 nucleotides read TGTGCCAGCAGTGAACCTCTTTGGGGACACAGGAAAATTACTTACAATGAGCAGTTCTTC. Protein product: CASSEPLWGHRKITYNEQFF.

The chain links TRBV30 to TRBJ2-7; 8 bases line up with TRBD1. The CDR3 has 18 residues. Unmatched junction bases numbered 15, after V lost 0 bases and J lost 2 bases. Germline-derived CDR1 and CDR2 are GTSNPN and SVGIG (reference sequence). The CDR3 DNA is TGTGCCTGGAGTGTATCGGTTTCCAGGGGGCGCCTCACCTACGAGCAGTACTTC. Translated, it gives CAWSVSVSRGRLTYEQYF. Full variable domain (remainder filled in from reference TRBV30 and TRBJ2-7): SQTIHQWPATLVQPVGSPLSLECTVEGTSNPNLYWYRQAAGRGLQLLFYSVGIGQISSEVPQNLSASRPQDRQFILSSKKLLLSDSGFYLCAWSVSVSRGRLTYEQYFGPGTRLTVT.

On this clonotype itself: The germline gene is not matched at one end of the junction; a read error may be the cause. This chain links TRBV5-1 with TRBJ2-1; TRBD2 might be the D (6 bases). From germline, CDR1 is SGHRS and CDR2 YFSETQ. There are 15 residues in the CDR3. The DNA for the CDR3 is TGCGCCAGCAGCTTGGTTCCTAGCGATTACAATGAGCGGTTCTTC. Amino acid sequence: CASSLVPSDYNERFF.

The J gene is TRBJ2-3, the V gene TRBV7-2; the match to TRBD2 covers 11 bases. The germline gives CDR1 SGHTA, CDR2 FQGNSA. The J segment lost 6 bases and the V segment lost 5 bases, leaving 10 bases of the junction unmatched. The CDR3 loop spans 16 amino acids. CDR3 sequence (DNA): TGTGCCAGCAGCCTACTAGCGGGAGAGACAGCGGATACGCAGTATTTT. Protein: CASSLLAGETADTQYF. Together with reference TRBV7-2 and TRBJ2-3, the CDR3 gives the full variable domain: GAGVSQSPSNKVTEKGKDVELRCDPISGHTALYWYRQSLGQGLEFLIYFQGNSAPDKSGLPSDRFSAERTGGSVSTLTIQRTQQEDSAVYLCASSLLAGETADTQYFGPGTRLTVL.

The V and J genes are TRBV4-2 and TRBJ1-1; TRBD1 is a possible D gene (6 bases). The CDR3 sequence is 16 residues long. Germline V gene lookup returns CDR1 LGHNA and CDR2 YNFKEQ. Between the trimmed V and J ends, which lost 1 base and 0 bases, there was a span of 12 bases. CDR3 region: CASSQAGTTMNTEAFF. The CDR3 DNA is TGTGCCAGCAGCCAAGCCGGGACAACCATGAACACTGAAGCTTTCTTT.

The sample holds a few counts of this clonotype. The chain employs TRBV28 and TRBJ2-3; maybe TRBD1 (6 bases). CDR3 length: 15 residues. Germline CDR1 is MDHEN and CDR2 is SYDVKM. V lost 3 bases and J lost 6, with 16 bases in between. DNA for the CDR3: TGTGCCAGCAGTTTGACAGGCCGCTTAGGGGATACGCAGTATTTT. This sequence encodes CASSLTGRLGDTQYF.

The gene calls are TRBV12-3 or TRBV12-4 and TRBJ2-3, with 13 positions matching TRBD2. V shed 6 bases and J 13 bases; nucleotides not matched to a gene: 19. There are 17 residues in the CDR3. Here the CDR3 reads CASSPTSGREGTDAEYF. Written as DNA, the CDR3 is TGTGCCAGCAGCCCTACTAGCGGGAGGGAGGGCACAGATGCGGAGTATTTT.

This clonotype has a handful of counts. The chain combines TRBV29-1 with TRBJ1-1; possibly TRBD1 for D (5 bases). The CDR3 sequence is 14 residues long. Germline V CDR1 and CDR2: SQVTM, ANQGSEA. With 6 bases removed from V and 0 bases from J, the gap between germline ends came to 14 bases. The CDR3 bases are TGCAGCGTCCACAGGCAGGGATTGAACACTGAAGCTTTCTTT. The encoded protein is CSVHRQGLNTEAFF.

The V and J genes are TRBV20-1 and TRBJ2-5; D possibly corresponds to TRBD1 (6 bases). Germline V gene lookup returns CDR1 DFQATT and CDR2 SNEGSKA (reference sequence). Trimming left V 0 bases short and J 4 bases short, with 15 bases between. The CDR3 loop spans 15 amino acids. For the CDR3, the DNA is TGCAGTGCTAGAGATCCAGGGGCCCTGGGAGAGACCCAGTACTTC. This codes for CSARDPGALGETQYF.

The V call is TRBV28, the J call TRBJ2-7; TRBD1 aligns across 11 bases. Germline V lookup: CDR1 MDHEN, CDR2 SYDVKM. V was pared by 6 bases and J by 5 bases, with 12 bases of the junction left unmatched. This CDR3 has 16 amino acids. DNA for the CDR3: TGTGCCAGCAGGGAACAAGCCGGGACAGGGGGAAACGAGCAGTACTTC. It yields the protein CASREQAGTGGNEQYF.

The chain uses TRBV10-3 and TRBJ1-3; 8 bases are a match to TRBD1. V was pared by 2 bases and J by 8 bases, with 8 bases of the junction left unmatched. The CDR3 runs 15 residues. Per the germline V gene, CDR1 is ENHRY and CDR2 is SYGVKD. The chain's CDR3 is CAISELDRGDDTIYF. The CDR3 nucleotides read TGTGCCATCAGTGAGCTCGACAGGGGAGATGACACCATATATTTT.

This clonotype was detected only once. The chain joins TRBV12-3 or TRBV12-4 to TRBJ1-5; D is unresolved. The CDR3 length is 14 residues. V lost 6 bases, J lost 0 bases, and 9 bases lay in between. CDR3 amino acids: CASSKDASNQPQHF. Here the CDR3 DNA reads TGTGCCAGCAGCAAGGACGCTAGCAATCAGCCCCAGCATTTT.

Of note for this clonotype: The CDR3 ends on some other residue instead of the conserved phenylalanine or tryptophan, so this is likely a read error. The rearrangement joins TRBV20-1 to TRBJ2-1; D is ambiguous. With 0 bases removed from V and 2 bases from J, the gap between germline ends came to 17 bases. Germline V gene sequence: CDR1 DFQATT, CDR2 SNEGSKA (reference sequence). CDR3 length: 17 amino acids. CDR3 region: CSARDPRGVATYNEQFV. The CDR3 coding sequence is TGCAGTGCTAGAGATCCCCGCGGAGTTGCGACCTACAATGAGCAGTTCGTC.

The chain uses TRBV12-3 or TRBV12-4 and TRBJ1-1; D call uncertain. The CDR3 covers 14 residues. Trimming removed 5 bases at V and 1 base at J, with 11 bases between. This CDR3 is CASSLRAANTEAFF. The CDR3 DNA reads as TGTGCCAGCAGTCTACGGGCCGCGAACACTGAAGCTTTCTTT.

This clonotype has only one observation. The rearrangement links TRBV6-2 or TRBV6-3 to TRBJ2-5; TRBD2 is a possible D gene (6 bases). Germline V lookup: CDR1 MNHEY, CDR2 SVGEGT. The CDR3 contains 15 residues. Trimming stripped 0 bases from V and 5 bases from J, with 13 bases between. CDR3 nucleotide sequence: TGTGCCAGCAGTTACTCTGAGGGCGCGGGGGAGACCCAGTACTTC. Protein: CASSYSEGAGETQYF.

This clonotype was seen only a few times. CDR3 region: CSAIRTGGPHEQYF. The CDR3 DNA sequence: TGCAGTGCTATCCGGACAGGGGGCCCCCACGAGCAGTACTTC. The chain employs TRBV20-1 and TRBJ2-7; TRBD1 agrees at 11 bases. The CDR3 has 14 residues. The germline CDR1 and CDR2 sequences are DFQATT and SNEGSKA (reference sequence). After removal of 4 bases from V and 5 bases from J, the junction contained 7 bases not matched to a gene.

This clonotype appeared a few times. The chain joins TRBV5-1 to TRBJ2-5, with D possibly matching TRBD1 (6 bases). V gave up 1 base and J gave up 4 bases, with 14 bases separating them. Per germline, CDR1 SGHRS and CDR2 YFSETQ. The CDR3 is 15 amino acids. CDR3 coding DNA: TGCGCCAGCAGCTTGCCAGGGGCGCCTCCAGAGACCCAGTACTTC. It yields the protein CASSLPGAPPETQYF.